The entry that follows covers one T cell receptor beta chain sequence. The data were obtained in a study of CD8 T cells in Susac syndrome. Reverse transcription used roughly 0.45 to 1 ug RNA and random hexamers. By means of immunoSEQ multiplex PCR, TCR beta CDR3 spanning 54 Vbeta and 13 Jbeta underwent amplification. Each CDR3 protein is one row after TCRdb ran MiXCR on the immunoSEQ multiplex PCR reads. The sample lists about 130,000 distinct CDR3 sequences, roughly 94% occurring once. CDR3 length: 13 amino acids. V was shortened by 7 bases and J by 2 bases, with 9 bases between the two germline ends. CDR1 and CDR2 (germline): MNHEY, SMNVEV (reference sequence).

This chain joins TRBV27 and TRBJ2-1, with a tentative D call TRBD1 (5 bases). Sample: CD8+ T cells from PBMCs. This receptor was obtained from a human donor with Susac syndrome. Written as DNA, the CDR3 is TGTGCCAGCACCAGGGCACCCTACAATGAGCAGTTCTTC. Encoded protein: CASTRAPYNEQFF.